The clone carrying this TCR beta chain has only one observation. Antigen: not known. Donors in the study were healthy people who gave bone marrow. The entry originates in a study of cytomegalovirus exposure and HLA in healthy donors. General study results and limits: CMV serostatus was the sole immune exposure information available. Several V segments, TRBV6-2 and TRBV6-3 among them, could not be told apart and were dropped. Earlier analysis looked at TCR beta V segments, and most were productive about 90% or about 30% of the time.

The PCR made use of 60 Vbeta and 13 Jbeta primers. Here immunoSEQ multiplex PCR was the method, and the copy in TCRdb shows in-frame clones only, minus some. The sample yields 65,000 to 90,000 clones, around 80% seen once. The J segment lost 3 bases and the V segment lost 5 bases, leaving 7 bases of the junction unmatched. Germline-derived CDR1 and CDR2 are MRHNA and SNTAGT. This CDR3 has 15 residues. Sequencing was performed on PBMCs. The gene calls are TRBV6-4 and TRBJ1-5; 7 bases agree with TRBD1. The receptor was derived from a man between 18 and 29 years old in good health and CMV-seronegative. The CDR3 region is CASSPETGNNQPQHF. CDR3 DNA sequence: TGTGCCAGCAGTCCAGAGACAGGGAACAATCAGCCCCAGCATTTT.